One T cell receptor (beta chain) is described in this entry. The data derive from a study of OX40 agonist ivuxolimab in advanced cancers. This CDR3 region has 14 residues. With 1 base removed from V and 5 bases from J, the gap between germline ends came to 11 bases. Sequenced by immunoSEQ multiplex PCR; TCRdb stores in-frame clones only, minus some. The sample has roughly 61,000 clones; roughly four fifths are singletons. This TCR was sampled from an adult with an advanced solid tumor such as melanoma, head and neck, liver or kidney cancer. The chain combines TRBV23-1 with TRBJ2-5; possibly TRBD2 for D (5 bases). TRBV23-1 falls under the ORF class, with uncertain function. Source: CD4+ or CD8+ T cells sorted from blood, taken in a trial of the OX40 agonist ivuxolimab. The CDR3 loop is CASSQWRREETQYF. The CDR3 DNA reads as TGCGCCAGCAGTCAATGGAGAAGGGAGGAGACCCAGTACTTC.